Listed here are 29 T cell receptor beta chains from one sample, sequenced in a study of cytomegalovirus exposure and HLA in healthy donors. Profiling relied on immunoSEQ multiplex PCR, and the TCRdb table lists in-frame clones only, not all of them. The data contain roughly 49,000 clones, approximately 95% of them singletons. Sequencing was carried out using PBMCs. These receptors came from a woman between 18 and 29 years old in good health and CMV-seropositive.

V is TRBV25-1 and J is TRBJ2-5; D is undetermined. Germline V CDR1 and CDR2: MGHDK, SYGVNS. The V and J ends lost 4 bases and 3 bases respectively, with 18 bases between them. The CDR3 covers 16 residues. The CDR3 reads CASSAILPLGEETQYF. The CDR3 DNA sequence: TGTGCCAGCAGTGCCATACTCCCTTTGGGCGAAGAGACCCAGTACTTC.

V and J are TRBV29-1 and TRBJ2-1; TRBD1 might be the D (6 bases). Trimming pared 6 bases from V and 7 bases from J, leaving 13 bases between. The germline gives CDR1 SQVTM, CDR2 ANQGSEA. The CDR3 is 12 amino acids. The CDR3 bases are TGCAGCGTCTGCGGACAGCTTAATGAGCAGTTCTTC. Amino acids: CSVCGQLNEQFF.

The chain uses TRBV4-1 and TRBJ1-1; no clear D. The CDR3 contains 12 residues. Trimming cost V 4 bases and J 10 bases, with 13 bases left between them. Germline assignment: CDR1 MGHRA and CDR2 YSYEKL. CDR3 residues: CASSPPGAGAFF. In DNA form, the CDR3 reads TGCGCCAGCAGCCCCCCCGGCGCAGGAGCTTTCTTT.

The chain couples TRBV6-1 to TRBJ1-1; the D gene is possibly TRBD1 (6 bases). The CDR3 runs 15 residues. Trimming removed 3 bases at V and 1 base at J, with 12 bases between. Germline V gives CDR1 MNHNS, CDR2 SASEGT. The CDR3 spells CASSDRVGGNTEAFF. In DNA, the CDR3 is TGTGCCAGCAGTGACAGGGTAGGGGGGAACACTGAAGCTTTCTTT.

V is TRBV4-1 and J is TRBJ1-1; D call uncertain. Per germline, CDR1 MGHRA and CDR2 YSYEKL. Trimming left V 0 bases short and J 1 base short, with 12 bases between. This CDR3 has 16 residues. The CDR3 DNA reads TGCGCCAGCAGCCAAGATTTTAACAATCCGAACACTGAAGCTTTCTTT. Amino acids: CASSQDFNNPNTEAFF.

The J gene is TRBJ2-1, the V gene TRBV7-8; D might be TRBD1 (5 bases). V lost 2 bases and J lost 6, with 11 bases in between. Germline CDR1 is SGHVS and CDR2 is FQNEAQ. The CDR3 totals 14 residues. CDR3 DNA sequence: TGTGCCAGCAGCTTACTCGGACACCTCAATGAGCAGTTCTTC. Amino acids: CASSLLGHLNEQFF.

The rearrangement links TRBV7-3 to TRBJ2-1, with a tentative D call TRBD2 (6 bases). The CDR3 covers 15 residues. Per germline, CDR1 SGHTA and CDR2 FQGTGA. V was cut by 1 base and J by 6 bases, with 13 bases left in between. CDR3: CASSLMGLPSNEQFF. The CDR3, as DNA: TGTGCCAGCAGCTTAATGGGACTCCCTTCCAATGAGCAGTTCTTC.

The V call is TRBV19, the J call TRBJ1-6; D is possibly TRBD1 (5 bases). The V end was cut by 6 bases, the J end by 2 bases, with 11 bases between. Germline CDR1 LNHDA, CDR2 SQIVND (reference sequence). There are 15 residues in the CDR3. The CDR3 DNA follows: TGTGCCAGTAGAAAAGGGACTACCTATAATTCACCCCTCCACTTT. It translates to CASRKGTTYNSPLHF.

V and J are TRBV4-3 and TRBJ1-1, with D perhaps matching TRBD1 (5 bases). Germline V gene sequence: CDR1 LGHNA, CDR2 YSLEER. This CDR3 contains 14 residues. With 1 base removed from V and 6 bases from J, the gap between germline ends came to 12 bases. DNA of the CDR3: TGCGCCAGCAGCCAAGCCCGGGACTTTCCTGAAGCTTTCTTT. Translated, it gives CASSQARDFPEAFF.

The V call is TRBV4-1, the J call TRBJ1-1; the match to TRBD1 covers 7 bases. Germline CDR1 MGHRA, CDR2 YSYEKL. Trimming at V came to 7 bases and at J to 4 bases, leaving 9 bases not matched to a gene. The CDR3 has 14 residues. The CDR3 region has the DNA TGCGCCAGCATGCCAGGGGGAGGTAGCACTGAAGCTTTCTTT. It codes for CASMPGGGSTEAFF.

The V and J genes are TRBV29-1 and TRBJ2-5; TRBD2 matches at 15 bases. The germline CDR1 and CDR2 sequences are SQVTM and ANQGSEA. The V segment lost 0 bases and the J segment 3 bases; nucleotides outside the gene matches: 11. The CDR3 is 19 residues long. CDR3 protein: CSVEDYAGLAGGGKETQYF. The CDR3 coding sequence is TGCAGCGTTGAAGATTATGCGGGACTAGCGGGAGGAGGGAAAGAGACCCAGTACTTC.

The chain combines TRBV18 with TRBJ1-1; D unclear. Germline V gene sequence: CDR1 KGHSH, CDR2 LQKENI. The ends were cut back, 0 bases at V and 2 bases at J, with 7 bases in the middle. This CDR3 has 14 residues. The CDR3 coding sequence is TGTGCCAGCTCACCACCGAACAGTAACACTGAAGCTTTCTTT. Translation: CASSPPNSNTEAFF.

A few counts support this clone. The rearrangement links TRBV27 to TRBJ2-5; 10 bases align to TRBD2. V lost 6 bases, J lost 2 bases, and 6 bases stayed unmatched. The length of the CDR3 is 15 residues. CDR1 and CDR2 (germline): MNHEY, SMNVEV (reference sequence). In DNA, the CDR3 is TGTGCCAGCAGGCTTATAGCGGGAGGACAAGAGACCCAGTACTTC. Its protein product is CASRLIAGGQETQYF.

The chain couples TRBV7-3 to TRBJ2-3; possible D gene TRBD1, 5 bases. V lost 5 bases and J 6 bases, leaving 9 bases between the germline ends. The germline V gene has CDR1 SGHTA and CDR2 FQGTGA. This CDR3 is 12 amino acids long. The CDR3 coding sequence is TGTGCCAGCAGCAATCAGGGTGATACGCAGTATTTT. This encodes CASSNQGDTQYF.

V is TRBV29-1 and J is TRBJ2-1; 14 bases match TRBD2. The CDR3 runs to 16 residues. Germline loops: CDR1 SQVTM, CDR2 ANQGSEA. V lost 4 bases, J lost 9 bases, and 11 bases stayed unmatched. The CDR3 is CSVGGGTSGRLSEQFF. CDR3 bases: TGCAGCGTTGGAGGGGGGACTAGCGGGAGATTGTCTGAGCAGTTCTTC.

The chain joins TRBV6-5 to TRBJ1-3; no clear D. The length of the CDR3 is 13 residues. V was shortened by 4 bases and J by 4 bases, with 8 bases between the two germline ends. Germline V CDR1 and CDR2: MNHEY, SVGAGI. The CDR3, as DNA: TGTGCCAGCAGTTCGATCGCGGGAAACACCATATATTTT. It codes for CASSSIAGNTIYF.

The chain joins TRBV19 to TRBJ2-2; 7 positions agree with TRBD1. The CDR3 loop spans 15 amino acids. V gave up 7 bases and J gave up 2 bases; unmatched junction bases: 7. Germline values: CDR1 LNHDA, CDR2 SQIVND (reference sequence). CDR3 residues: CASMPDRPNTGELFF. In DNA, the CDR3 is TGTGCCAGTATGCCGGACAGGCCTAACACCGGGGAGCTGTTTTTT.

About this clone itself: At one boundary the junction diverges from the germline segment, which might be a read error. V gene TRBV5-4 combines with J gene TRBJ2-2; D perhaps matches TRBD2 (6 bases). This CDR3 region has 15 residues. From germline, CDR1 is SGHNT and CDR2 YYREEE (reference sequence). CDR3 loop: CASSLELAKTGELFF. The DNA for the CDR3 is TGTGCCAGCAGCTTGGAGCTAGCGAAGACCGGGGAGCTGTTTTTT.

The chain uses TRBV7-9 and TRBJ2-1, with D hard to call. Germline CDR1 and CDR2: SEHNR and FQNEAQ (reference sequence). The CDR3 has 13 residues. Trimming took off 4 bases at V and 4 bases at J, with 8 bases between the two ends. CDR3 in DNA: TGTGCCAGCAGCTACACTATGTACAATGAGCAGTTCTTC. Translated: CASSYTMYNEQFF.

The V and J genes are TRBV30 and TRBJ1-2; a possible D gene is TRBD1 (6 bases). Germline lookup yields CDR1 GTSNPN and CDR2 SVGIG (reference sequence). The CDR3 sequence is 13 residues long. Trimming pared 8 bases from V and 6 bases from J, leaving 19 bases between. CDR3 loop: CAGGPGTQHGYTF. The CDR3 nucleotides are TGTGCCGGAGGTCCTGGGACACAGCATGGCTACACCTTC.

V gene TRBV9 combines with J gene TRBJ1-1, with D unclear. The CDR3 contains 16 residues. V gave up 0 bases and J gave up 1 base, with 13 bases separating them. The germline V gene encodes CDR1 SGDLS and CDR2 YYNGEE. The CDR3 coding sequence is TGTGCCAGCAGCGTAGGAGGCAATCTCGGGAACACTGAAGCTTTCTTT. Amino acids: CASSVGGNLGNTEAFF.

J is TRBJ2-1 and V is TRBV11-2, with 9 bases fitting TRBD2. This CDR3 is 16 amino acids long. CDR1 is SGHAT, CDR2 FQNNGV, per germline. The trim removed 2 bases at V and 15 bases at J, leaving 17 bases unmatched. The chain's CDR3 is CASSLLKREDSKLGFF. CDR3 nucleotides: TGTGCCAGCAGCTTATTGAAGCGGGAGGACAGTAAGCTCGGGTTCTTC.

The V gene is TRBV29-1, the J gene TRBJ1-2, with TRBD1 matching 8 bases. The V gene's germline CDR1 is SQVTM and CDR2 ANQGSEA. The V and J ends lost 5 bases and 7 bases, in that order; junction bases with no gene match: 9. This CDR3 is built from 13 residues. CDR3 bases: TGCAGCGTTCTATTACGTACAGGGGGTGGCTACACCTTC. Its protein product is CSVLLRTGGGYTF.

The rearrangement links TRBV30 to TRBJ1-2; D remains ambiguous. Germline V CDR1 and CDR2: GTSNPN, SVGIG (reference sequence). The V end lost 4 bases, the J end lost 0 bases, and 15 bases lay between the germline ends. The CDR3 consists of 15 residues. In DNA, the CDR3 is TGTGCCTGGACTAACCCGGGGAGAGCTAACTATGGCTACACCTTC. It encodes CAWTNPGRANYGYTF.

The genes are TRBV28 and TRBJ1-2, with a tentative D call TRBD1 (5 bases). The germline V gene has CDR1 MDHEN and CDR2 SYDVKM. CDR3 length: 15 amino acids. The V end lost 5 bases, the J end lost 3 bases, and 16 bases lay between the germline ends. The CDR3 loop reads CASSPAGPPHYGYTF. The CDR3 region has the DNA TGTGCCAGCAGTCCCGCAGGGCCACCTCACTATGGCTACACCTTC.

The CDR3 spells CASSSGQAGELFF. The CDR3 region has the DNA TGTGCCAGCAGCTCCGGACAGGCCGGGGAGCTGTTTTTT. The chain has TRBV7-9 and TRBJ2-2; 7 bases line up with TRBD1. Germline-derived CDR1 and CDR2 are SEHNR and FQNEAQ (reference sequence). J lost 6 bases, V lost 4 bases, and 2 bases had no gene match. The CDR3 totals 13 residues.

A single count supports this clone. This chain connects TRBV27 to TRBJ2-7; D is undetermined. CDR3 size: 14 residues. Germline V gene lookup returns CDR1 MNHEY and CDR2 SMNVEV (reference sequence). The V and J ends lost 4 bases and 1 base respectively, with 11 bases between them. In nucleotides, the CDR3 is TGTGCCAGCAGTTATAAGTCGGAGTCCTACGAGCAGTACTTC. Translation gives CASSYKSESYEQYF.

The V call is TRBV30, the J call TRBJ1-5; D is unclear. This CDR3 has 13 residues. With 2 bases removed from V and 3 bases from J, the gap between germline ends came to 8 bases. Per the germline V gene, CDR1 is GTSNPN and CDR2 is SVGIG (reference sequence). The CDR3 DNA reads TGTGCCTGGAGTTTGGCTGCCAATCAGCCCCAGCATTTT. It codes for CAWSLAANQPQHF.

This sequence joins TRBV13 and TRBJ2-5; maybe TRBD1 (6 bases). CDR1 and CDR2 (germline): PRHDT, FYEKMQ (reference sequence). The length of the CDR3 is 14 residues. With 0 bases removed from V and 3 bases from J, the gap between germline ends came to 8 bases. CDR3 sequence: CASSLGEGEETQYF. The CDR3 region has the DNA TGTGCCAGCAGCTTAGGTGAGGGGGAAGAGACCCAGTACTTC.